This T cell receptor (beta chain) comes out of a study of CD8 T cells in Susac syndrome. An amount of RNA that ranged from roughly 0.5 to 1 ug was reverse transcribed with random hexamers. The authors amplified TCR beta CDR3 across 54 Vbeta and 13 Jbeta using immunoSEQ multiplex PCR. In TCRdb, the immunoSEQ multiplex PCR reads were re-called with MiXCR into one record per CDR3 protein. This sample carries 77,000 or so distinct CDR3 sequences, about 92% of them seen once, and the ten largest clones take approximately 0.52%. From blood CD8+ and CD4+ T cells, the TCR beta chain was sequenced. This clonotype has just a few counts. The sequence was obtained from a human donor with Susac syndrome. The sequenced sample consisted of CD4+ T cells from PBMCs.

As DNA, the CDR3 is TGCGCCAGCAGCTTGATGGGGCCTCATGGCTACACCTTC. Residues: CASSLMGPHGYTF. V usage is TRBV5-1 and J usage is TRBJ1-2, with a possible D match to TRBD1 (5 bases). Between the trimmed V and J ends, which lost 1 base and 6 bases, there was a span of 10 bases. The CDR3 consists of 13 residues. Germline V gene lookup returns CDR1 SGHRS and CDR2 YFSETQ.